This T cell receptor beta chain was captured in a study of long-term antiretroviral therapy in people with HIV. Study background: A decade or so separates the oldest specimens from the later 2015 immediate-ART recommendation.

Study-wide points: Blood draws took place between 2004 and 2017 and possibly involved older ART regimens.

The CDR3 totals 13 residues. Trimming took off 7 bases at V and 1 base at J, with 11 bases between the two ends. Germline CDR1 and CDR2: SNHLY and FYNNEI. Every participant with HIV received treatment in the United States. Running of the v3.0 immunoSEQ assay took place at survey level. Profiling relied on immunoSEQ multiplex PCR, and the TCRdb table lists in-frame clones only, not all of them. The table shows roughly 20,000 clones, with 79% occurring only once. This clone appeared a few times. What it recognizes is unknown. V and J are TRBV2 and TRBJ2-7; D is perhaps TRBD2 (6 bases). The sample consisted of unsorted PBMCs, taken 4.1 years after starting antiretroviral therapy. This sequence originates from a middle-aged woman with HIV. The CDR3 protein is CASTASDSYEQYF. The CDR3 nucleotides are TGTGCCAGCACGGCTAGCGATTCCTACGAGCAGTACTTC.